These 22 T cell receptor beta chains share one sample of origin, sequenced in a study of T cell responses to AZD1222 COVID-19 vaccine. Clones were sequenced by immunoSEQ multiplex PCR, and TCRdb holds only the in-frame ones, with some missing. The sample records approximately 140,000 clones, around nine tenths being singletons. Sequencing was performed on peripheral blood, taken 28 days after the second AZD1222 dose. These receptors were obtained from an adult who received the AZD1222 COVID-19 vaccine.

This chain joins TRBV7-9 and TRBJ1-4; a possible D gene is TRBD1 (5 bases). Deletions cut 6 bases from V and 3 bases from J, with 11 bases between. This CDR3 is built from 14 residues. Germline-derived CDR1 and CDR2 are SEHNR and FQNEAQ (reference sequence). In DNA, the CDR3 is TGTGCCAGCAGTCCAGGGTCCGCTAATGAAAAACTGTTTTTT. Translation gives CASSPGSANEKLFF.

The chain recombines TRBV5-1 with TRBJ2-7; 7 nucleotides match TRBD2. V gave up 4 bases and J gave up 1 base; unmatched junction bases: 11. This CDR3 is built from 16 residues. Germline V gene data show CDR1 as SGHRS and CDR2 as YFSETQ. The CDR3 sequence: CASSLGASGVSYEQYF. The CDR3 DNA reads TGCGCCAGCAGCCTGGGCGCGAGCGGGGTATCCTACGAGCAGTACTTC. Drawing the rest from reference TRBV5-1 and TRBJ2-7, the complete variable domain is KAGVTQTPRYLIKTRGQQVTLSCSPISGHRSVSWYQQTPGQGLQFLFEYFSETQRNKGNFPGRFSGRQFSNSRSEMNVSTLELGDSALYLCASSLGASGVSYEQYFGPGTRLTVT.

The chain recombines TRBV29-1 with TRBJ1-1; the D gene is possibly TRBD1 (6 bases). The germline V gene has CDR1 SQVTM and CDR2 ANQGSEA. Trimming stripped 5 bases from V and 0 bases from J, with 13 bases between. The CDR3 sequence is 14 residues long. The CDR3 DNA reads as TGCAGCGTTTGGGAGGACAGTTTGAACACTGAAGCTTTCTTT. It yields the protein CSVWEDSLNTEAFF. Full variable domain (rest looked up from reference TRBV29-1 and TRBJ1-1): SAVISQKPSRDICQRGTSLTIQCQVDSQVTMMFWYRQQPGQSLTLIATANQGSEATYESGFVIDKFPISRPNLTFSTLTVSNMSPEDSSIYLCSVWEDSLNTEAFFGQGTRLTVV.

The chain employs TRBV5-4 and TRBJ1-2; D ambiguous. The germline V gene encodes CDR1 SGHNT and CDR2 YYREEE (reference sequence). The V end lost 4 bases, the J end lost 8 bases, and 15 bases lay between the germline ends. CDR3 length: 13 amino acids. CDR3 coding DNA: TGTGCCAGCAGCCCGGATCGGACGGACGGCTACACCTTC. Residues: CASSPDRTDGYTF.

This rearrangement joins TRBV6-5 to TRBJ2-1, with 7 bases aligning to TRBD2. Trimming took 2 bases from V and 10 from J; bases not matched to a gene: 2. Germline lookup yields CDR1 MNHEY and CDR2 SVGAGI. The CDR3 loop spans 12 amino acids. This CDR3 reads CASSYGEGEQFF. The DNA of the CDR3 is TGTGCCAGCAGTTACGGGGAGGGGGAGCAGTTCTTC.

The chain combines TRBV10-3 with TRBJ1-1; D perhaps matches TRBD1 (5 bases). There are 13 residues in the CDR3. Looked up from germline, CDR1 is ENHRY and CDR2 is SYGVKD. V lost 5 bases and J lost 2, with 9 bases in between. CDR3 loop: CAISRDGNTEAFF. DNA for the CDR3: TGTGCCATCAGTCGGGACGGTAACACTGAAGCTTTCTTT.

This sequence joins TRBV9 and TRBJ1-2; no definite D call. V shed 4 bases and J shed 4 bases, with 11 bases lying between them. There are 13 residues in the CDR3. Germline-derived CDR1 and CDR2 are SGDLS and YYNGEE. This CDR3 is CASSPGSFYGYTF. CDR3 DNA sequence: TGTGCCAGCAGCCCCGGGAGTTTCTATGGCTACACCTTC.

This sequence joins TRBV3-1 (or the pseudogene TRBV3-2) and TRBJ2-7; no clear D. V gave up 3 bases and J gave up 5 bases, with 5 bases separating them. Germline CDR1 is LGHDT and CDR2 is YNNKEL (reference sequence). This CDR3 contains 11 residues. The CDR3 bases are TGTGCCAGCAGCCAGGGGAACGAGCAGTACTTC. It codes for CASSQGNEQYF.

CDR3 coding DNA: TGCGCCAGCAGCTACGGGACAGGTAACTACGAGCAGTACTTC. Translating gives CASSYGTGNYEQYF. The chain carries TRBV5-1 and TRBJ2-7; 8 bases agree with TRBD1. V lost 3 bases, J lost 3 bases, and 5 bases stayed unmatched. Germline V CDR1 and CDR2: SGHRS, YFSETQ. The CDR3 is made up of 14 amino acids. The variable domain in full, with the rest retrieved from reference TRBV5-1 and TRBJ2-7, is KAGVTQTPRYLIKTRGQQVTLSCSPISGHRSVSWYQQTPGQGLQFLFEYFSETQRNKGNFPGRFSGRQFSNSRSEMNVSTLELGDSALYLCASSYGTGNYEQYFGPGTRLTVT.

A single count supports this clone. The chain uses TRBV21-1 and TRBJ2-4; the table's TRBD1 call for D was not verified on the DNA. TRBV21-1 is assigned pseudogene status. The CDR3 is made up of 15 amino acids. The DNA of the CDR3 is TGTGCCAGCAAATCTGACAGGGGGCGTAAAAACATTCAGTACTTC. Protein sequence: CASKSDRGRKNIQYF.

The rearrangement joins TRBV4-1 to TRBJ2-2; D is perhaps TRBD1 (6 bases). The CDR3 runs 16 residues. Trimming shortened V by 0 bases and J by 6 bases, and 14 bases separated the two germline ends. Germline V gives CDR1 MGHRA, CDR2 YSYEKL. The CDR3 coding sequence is TGCGCCAGCAGCCAAGAGCGAGAGGGGGTGCCCGGGGAGCTGTTTTTT. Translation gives CASSQEREGVPGELFF.

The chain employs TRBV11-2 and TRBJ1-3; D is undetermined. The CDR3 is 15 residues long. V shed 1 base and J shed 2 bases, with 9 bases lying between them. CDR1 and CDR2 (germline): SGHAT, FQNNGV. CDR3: CASSLARETGNTIYF. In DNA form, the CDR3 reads TGTGCCAGCAGCTTAGCGAGGGAAACTGGAAACACCATATATTTT.

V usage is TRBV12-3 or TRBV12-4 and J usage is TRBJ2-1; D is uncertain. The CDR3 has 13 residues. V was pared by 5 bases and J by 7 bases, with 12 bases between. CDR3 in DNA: TGTGCCAGCAGTCCCTCTCTGGGGAATGAGCAGTTCTTC. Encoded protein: CASSPSLGNEQFF.

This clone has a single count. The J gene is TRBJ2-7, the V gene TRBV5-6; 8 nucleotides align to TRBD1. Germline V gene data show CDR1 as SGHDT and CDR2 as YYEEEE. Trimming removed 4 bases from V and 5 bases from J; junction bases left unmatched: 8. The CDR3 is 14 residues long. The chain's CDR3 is CASSTGQGGHEQYF. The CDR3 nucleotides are TGTGCCAGCAGCACAGGACAGGGTGGGCACGAGCAGTACTTC.

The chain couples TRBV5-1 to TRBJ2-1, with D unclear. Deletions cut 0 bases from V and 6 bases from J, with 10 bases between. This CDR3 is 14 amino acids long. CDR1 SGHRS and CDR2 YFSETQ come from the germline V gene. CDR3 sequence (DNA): TGCGCCAGCAGCTTGGACGACCTAGTCAATGAGCAGTTCTTC. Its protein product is CASSLDDLVNEQFF.

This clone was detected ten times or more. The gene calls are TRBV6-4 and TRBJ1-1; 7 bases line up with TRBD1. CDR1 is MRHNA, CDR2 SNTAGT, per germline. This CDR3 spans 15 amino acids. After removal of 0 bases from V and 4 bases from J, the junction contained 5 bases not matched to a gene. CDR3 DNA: TGTGCCAGCAGTGACTCGTCAGGGGGGGGCACTGAAGCTTTCTTT. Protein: CASSDSSGGGTEAFF.

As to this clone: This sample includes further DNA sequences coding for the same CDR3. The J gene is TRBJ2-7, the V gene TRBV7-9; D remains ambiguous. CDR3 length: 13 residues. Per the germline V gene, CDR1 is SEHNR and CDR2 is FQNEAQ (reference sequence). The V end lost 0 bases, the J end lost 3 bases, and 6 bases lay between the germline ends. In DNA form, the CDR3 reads TGTGCCAGCAGCTTAGCGGGGTACTACGAGCAGTACTTC. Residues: CASSLAGYYEQYF.

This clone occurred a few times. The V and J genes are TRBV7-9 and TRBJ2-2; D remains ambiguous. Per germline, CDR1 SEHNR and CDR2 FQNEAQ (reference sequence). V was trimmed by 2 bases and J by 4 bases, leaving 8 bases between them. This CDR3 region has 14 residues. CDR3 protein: CASSLTTGTGELFF. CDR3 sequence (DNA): TGTGCCAGCAGCTTAACTACTGGCACCGGGGAGCTGTTTTTT.

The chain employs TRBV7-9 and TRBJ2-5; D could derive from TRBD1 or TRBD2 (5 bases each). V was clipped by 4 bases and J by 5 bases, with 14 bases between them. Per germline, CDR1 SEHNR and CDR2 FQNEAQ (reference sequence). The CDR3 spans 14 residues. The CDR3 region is CASSSRDGWETQYF. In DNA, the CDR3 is TGTGCCAGCAGCTCACGGGACGGCTGGGAGACCCAGTACTTC.

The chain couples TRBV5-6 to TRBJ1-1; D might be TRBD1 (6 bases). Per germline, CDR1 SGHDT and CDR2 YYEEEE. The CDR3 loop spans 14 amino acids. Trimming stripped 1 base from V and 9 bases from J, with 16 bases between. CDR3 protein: CASSLKGQGGKAFF. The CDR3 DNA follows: TGTGCCAGCAGCTTGAAGGGCCAAGGGGGGAAAGCTTTCTTT.

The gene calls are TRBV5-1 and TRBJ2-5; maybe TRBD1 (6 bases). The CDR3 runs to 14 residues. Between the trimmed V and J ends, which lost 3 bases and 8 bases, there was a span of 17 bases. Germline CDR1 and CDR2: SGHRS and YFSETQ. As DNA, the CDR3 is TGCGCCAGCAGCTCGGATAGGACAGCCGGTACCCAGTACTTC. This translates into CASSSDRTAGTQYF.

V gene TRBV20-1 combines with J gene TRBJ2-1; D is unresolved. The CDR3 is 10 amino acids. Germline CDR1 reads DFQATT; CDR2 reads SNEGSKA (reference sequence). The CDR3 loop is CAQLLNEQFF. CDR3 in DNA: TGCGCACAGCTACTCAATGAGCAGTTCTTC.